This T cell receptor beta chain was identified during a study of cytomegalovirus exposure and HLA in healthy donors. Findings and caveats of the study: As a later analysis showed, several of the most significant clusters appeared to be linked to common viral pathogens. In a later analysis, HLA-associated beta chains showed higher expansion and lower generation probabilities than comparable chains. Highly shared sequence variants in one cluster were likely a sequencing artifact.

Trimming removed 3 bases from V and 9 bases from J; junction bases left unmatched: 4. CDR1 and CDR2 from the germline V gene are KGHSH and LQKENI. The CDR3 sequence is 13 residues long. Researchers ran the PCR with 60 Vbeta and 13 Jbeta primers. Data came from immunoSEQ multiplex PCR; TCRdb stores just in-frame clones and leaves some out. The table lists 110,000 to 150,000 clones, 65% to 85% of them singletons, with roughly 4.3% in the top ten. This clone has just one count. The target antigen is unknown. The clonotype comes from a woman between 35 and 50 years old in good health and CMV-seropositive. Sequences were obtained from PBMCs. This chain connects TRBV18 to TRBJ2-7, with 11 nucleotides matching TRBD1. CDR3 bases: TGTGCCAGCTCACCTCGCGGGACAGGGGGGCAGTACTTC. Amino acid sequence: CASSPRGTGGQYF.